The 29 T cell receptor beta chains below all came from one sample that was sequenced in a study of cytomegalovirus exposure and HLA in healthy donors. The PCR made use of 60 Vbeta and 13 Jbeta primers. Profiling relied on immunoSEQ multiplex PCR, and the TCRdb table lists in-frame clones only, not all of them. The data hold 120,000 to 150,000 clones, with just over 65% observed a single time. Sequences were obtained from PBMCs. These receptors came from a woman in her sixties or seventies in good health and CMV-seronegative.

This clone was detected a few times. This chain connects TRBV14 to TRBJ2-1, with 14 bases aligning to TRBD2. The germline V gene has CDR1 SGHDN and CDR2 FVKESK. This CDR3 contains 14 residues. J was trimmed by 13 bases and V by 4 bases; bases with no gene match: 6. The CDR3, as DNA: TGTGCCAGCAGCCTACACGGGACTAGCGGGAGTCAGTTCTTC. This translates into CASSLHGTSGSQFF.

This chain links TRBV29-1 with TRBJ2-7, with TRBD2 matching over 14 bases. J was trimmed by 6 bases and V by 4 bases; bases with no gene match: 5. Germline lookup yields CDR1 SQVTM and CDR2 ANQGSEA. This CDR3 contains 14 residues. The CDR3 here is CSVVGLAGVVEQYF. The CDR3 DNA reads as TGCAGCGTTGTGGGACTAGCGGGAGTCGTCGAGCAGTACTTC.

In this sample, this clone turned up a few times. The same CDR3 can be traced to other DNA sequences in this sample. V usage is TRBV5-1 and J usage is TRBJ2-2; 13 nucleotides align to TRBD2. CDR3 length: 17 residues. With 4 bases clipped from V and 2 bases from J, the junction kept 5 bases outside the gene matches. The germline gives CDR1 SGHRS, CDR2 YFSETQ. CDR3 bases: TGCGCCAGCAGCCTACTAGCGGGGGGGGCCAACACCGGGGAGCTGTTTTTT. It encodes CASSLLAGGANTGELFF.

The CDR3 region is CASSSTDRNTDTQYF. DNA of the CDR3: TGTGCCAGCAGTTCCACGGACAGAAACACAGATACGCAGTATTTT. The chain employs TRBV28 and TRBJ2-3; D is possibly TRBD1 (6 bases). V lost 4 bases to trimming and J lost 2 bases, with 13 bases between them. The CDR3 runs to 15 residues. The germline CDR1 and CDR2 sequences are MDHEN and SYDVKM.

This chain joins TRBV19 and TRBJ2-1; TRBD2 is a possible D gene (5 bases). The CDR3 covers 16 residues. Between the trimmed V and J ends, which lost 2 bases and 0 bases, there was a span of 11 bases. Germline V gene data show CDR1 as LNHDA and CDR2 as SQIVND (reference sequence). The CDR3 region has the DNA TGTGCCAGTAGTATACCCCCGGGGAGCTCCTACAATGAGCAGTTCTTC. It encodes CASSIPPGSSYNEQFF.

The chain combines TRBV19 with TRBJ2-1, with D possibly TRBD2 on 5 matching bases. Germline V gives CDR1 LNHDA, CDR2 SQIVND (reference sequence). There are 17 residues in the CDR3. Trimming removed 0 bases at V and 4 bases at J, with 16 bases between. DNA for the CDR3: TGTGCCAGTAGTATAGATCCAGGACTGGGATTTTACAATGAGCAGTTCTTC. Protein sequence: CASSIDPGLGFYNEQFF.

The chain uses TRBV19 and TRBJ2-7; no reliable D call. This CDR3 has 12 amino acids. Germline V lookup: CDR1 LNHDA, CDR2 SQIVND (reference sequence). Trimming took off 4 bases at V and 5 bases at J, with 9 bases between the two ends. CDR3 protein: CASSTRVNEQYF. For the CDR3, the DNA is TGTGCCAGTAGTACGCGCGTGAACGAGCAGTACTTC.

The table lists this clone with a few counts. CDR3 nucleotide sequence: TGTGCCGTCTTGCGGGGGCAGGGAGAGACCCAGTACTTC. Translating it yields CAVLRGQGETQYF. The gene calls are TRBV10-3 and TRBJ2-5, with D tentatively TRBD2 (7 bases). The CDR3 extends over 13 amino acids. The germline V gene has CDR1 ENHRY and CDR2 SYGVKD. Trimming stripped 11 bases from V and 4 bases from J, with 17 bases between.

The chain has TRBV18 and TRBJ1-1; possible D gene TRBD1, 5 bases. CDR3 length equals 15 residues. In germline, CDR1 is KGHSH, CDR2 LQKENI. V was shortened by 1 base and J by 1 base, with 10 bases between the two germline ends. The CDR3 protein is CASSPLLQGNTEAFF. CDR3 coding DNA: TGTGCCAGCTCACCACTACTGCAGGGGAACACTGAAGCTTTCTTT. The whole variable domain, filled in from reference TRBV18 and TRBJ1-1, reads NAGVMQNPRHLVRRRGQEARLRCSPMKGHSHVYWYRQLPEEGLKFMVYLQKENIIDESGMPKERFSAEFPKEGPSILRIQQVVRGDSAAYFCASSPLLQGNTEAFFGQGTRLTVV.

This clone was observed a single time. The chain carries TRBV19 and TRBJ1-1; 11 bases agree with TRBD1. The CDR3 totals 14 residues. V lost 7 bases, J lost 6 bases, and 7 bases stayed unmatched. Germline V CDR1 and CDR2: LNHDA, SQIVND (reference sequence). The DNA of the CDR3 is TGTGCCAGTACCTTGGGACAGGGGGTCGCTGAAGCTTTCTTT. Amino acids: CASTLGQGVAEAFF.

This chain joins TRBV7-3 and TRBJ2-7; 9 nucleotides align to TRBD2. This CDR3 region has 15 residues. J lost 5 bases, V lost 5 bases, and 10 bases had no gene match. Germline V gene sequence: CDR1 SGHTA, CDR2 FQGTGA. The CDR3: CASSASGTSYHEQYF. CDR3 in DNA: TGTGCCAGCAGCGCATCCGGGACTAGCTATCACGAGCAGTACTTC.

The CDR3 nucleotides are TGTGCCAGCAGCTTAACAGGGTCAGTCACTGAAGCTTTCTTT. Translating it yields CASSLTGSVTEAFF. The chain joins TRBV7-6 to TRBJ1-1, with D possibly TRBD1 on 6 matching bases. Looked up from germline, CDR1 is SGHVS and CDR2 is FNYEAQ. The CDR3 has 14 residues. V lost 2 bases and J 4 bases, leaving 11 bases between the germline ends.

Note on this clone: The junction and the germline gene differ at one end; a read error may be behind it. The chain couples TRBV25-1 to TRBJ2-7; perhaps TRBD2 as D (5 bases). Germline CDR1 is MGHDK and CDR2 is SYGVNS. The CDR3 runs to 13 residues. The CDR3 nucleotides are TGTGCCAGCAGTGAATCCGGACTCTCAACCCCCAACTTC. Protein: CASSESGLSTPNF.

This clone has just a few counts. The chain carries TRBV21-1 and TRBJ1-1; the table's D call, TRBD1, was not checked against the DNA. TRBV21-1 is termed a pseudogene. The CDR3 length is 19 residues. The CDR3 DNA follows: TGTGCCAGCAGCAAAGCGGGCGAAGGTCCAAAGGCCTTGGACACTGAAGCTTTCTTT. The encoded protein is CASSKAGEGPKALDTEAFF.

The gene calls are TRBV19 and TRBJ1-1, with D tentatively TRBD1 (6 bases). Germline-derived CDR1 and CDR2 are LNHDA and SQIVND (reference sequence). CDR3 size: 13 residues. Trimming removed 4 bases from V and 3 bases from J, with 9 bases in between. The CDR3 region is CASSRTAYTEAFF. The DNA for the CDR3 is TGTGCCAGTAGTAGGACAGCCTACACTGAAGCTTTCTTT.

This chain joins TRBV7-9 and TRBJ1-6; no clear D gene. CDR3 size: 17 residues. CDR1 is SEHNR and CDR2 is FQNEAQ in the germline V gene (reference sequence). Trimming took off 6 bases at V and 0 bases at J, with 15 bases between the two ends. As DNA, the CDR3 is TGTGCCAGCAGTCAAGCCCCTAGAAGCTCCTATAATTCACCCCTCCACTTT. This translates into CASSQAPRSSYNSPLHF. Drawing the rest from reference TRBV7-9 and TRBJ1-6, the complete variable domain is DTGVSQNPRHKITKRGQNVTFRCDPISEHNRLYWYRQTLGQGPEFLTYFQNEAQLEKSRLLSDRFSAERPKGSFSTLEIQRTEQGDSAMYLCASSQAPRSSYNSPLHFGNGTRLTVT.

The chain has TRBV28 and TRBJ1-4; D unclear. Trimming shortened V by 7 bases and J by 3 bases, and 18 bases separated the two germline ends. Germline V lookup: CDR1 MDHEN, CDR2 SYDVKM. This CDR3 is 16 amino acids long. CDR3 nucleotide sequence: TGTGCCAGCACCCACCCCAAGTCCGGTTCTAATGAAAAACTGTTTTTT. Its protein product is CASTHPKSGSNEKLFF.

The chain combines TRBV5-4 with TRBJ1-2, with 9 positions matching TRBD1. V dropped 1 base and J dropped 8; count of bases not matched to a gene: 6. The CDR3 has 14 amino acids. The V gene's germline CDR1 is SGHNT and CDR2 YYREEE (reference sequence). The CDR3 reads CASSLPDRGRGYTF. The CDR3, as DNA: TGTGCCAGCAGCTTGCCGGACAGGGGACGGGGCTACACCTTC.

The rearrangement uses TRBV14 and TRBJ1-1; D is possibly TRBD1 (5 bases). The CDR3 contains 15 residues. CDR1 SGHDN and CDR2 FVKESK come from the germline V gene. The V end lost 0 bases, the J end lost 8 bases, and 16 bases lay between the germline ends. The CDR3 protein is CASSQELISGGEAFF. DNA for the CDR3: TGTGCCAGCAGCCAAGAGTTGATATCCGGGGGAGAAGCTTTCTTT.

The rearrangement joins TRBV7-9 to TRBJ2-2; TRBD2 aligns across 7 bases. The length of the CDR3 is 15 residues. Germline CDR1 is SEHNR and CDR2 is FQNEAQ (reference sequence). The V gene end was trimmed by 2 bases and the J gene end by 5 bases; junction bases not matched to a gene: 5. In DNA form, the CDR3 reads TGTGCCAGCAGCTTAAACCTAGCGGCTACCGGGGAGCTGTTTTTT. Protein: CASSLNLAATGELFF.

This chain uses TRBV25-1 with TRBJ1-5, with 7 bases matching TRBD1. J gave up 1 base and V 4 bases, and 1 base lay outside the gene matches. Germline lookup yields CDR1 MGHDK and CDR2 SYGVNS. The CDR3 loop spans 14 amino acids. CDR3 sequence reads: CASSGDRSNQPQHF. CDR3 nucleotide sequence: TGTGCCAGCAGTGGGGACAGAAGCAATCAGCCCCAGCATTTT. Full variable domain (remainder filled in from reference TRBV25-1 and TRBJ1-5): EADIYQTPRYLVIGTGKKITLECSQTMGHDKMYWYQQDPGMELHLIHYSYGVNSTEKGDLSSESTVSRIRTEHFPLTLESARPSHTSQYLCASSGDRSNQPQHFGDGTRLSIL.

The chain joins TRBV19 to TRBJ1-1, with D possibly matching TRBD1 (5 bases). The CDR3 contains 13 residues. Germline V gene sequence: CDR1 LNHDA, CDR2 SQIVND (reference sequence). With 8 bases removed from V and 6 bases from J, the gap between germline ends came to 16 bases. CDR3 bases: TGTGCCAGTTCGGCTCACCCGGGGGCTGAAGCTTTCTTT. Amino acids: CASSAHPGAEAFF.

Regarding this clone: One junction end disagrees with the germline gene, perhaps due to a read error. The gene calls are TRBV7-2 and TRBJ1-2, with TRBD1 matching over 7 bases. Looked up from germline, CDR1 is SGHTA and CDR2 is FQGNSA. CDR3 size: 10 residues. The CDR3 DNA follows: TGTGCCAGCAGCCCATGGACAGGATCCTTC. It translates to CASSPWTGSF.

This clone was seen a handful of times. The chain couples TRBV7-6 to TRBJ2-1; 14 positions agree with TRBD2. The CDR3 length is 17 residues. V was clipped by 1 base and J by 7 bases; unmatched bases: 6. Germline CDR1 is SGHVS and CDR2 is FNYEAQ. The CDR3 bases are TGTGCCAGCAGCTTAGGGCAGGGACTAGCGGGGGAAAATGAGCAGTTCTTC. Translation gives CASSLGQGLAGENEQFF.

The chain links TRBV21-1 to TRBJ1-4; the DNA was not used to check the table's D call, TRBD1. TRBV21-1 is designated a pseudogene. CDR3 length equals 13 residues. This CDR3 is CASSTGSNEKLFF. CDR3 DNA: TGTGCCAGCAGTACAGGGTCCAATGAAAAACTGTTTTTT.

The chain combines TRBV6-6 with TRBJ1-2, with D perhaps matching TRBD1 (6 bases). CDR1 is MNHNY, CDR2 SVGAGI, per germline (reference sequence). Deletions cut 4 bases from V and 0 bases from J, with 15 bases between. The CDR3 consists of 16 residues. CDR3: CASSLIRTEPNYGYTF. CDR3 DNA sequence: TGTGCCAGCAGTTTAATTCGGACAGAGCCTAACTATGGCTACACCTTC.

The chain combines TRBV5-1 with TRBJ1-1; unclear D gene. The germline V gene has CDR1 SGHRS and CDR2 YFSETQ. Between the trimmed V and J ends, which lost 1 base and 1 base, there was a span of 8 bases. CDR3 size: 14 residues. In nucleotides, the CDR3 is TGCGCCAGCAGCTTGTCTTCAGGGAACACTGAAGCTTTCTTT. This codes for CASSLSSGNTEAFF.

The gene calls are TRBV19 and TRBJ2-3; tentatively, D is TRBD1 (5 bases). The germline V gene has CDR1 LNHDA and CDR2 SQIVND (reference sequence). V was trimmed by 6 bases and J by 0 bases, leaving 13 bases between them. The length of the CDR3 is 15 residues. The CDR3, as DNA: TGTGCCAGTAGACCGACAGCTGCCAGCACAGATACGCAGTATTTT. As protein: CASRPTAASTDTQYF.

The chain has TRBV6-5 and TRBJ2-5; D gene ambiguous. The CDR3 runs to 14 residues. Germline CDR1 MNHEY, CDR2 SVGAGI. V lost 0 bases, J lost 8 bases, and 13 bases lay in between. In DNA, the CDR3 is TGTGCCAGCAGTTACTCATCCGGGTTAAGAACCCAGTACTTC. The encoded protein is CASSYSSGLRTQYF.